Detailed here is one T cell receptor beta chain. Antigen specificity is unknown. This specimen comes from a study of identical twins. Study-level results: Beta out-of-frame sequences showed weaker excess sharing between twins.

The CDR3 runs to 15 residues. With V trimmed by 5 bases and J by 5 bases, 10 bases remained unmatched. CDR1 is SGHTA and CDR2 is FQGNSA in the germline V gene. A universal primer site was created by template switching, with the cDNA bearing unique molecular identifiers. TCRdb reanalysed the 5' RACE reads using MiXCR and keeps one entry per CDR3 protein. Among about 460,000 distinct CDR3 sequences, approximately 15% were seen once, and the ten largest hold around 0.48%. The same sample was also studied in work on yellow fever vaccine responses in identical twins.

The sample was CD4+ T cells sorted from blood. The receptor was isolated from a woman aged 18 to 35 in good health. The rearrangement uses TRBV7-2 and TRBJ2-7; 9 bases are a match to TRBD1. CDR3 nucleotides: TGTGCCAGCAGCGCCGGCGGGACAGGGAGCCACGAGCAGTACTTC. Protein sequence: CASSAGGTGSHEQYF.